The clone carrying this T cell receptor (beta chain) was seen at least ten times. Its antigen is undetermined. The sample originates from a study of T cell clonality in common variable immunodeficiency. Study results and caveats: Fewer deletions and N-nucleotide insertions were reportedly seen in common variable immunodeficiency TCR beta sequences.

Method: immunoSEQ multiplex PCR; TCRdb's copy keeps in-frame clones and lacks some. Listed for the sample are more than 55,000 clones, none seen a single time. Input material: peripheral blood mononuclear cells. The sequence was collected from a person aged 18-70 years in good health.

This CDR3 is CASSYLTGTGQPQHF. CDR3 bases read: TGTGCCAGCAGCTACCTTACAGGGACAGGTCAGCCC. The chain has TRBV5-5 and TRBJ1-5; 8 bases line up with TRBD1. The read ends 3 residues early relative to the CDR3; the germline J gene fills the gap. The junction had 8 bases not matched to a gene; V was cut back by 3 bases and J by 6 bases. Germline V gene data show CDR1 as SGHKS and CDR2 as YYEKEE (reference sequence). This CDR3 has 15 residues.